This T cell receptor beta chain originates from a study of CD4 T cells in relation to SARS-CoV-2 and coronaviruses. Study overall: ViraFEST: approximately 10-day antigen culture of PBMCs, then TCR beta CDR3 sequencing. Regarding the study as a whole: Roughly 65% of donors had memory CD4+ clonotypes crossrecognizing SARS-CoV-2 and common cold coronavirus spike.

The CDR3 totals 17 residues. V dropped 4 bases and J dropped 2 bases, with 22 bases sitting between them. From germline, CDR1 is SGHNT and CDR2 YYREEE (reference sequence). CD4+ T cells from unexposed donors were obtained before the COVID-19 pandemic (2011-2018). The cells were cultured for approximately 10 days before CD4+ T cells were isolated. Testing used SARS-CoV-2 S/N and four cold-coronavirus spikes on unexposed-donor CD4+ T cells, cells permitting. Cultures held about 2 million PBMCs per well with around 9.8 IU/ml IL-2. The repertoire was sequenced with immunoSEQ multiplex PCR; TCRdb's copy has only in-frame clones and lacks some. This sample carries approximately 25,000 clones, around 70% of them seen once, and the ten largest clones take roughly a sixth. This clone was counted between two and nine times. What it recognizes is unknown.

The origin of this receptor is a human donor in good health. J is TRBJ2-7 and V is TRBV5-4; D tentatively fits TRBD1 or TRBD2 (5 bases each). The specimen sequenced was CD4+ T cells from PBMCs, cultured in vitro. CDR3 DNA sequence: TGTGCCAGCAGCCCCGGGACGCTGGGGACCCTCACCTACGAGCAGTACTTC. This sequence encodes CASSPGTLGTLTYEQYF.